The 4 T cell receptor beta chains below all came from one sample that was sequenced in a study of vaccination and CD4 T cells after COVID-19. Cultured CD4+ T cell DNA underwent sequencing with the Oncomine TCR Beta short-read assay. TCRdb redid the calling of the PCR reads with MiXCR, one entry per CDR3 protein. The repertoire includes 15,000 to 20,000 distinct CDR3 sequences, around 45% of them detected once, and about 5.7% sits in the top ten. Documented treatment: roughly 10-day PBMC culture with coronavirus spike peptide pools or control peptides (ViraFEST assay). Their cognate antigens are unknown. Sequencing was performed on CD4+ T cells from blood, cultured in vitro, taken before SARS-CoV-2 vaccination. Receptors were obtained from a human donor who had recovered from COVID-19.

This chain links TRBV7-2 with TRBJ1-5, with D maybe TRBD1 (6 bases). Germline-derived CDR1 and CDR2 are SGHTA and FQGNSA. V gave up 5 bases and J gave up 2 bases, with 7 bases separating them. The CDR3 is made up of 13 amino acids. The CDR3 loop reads CASSQGRNQPQHF. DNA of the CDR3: TGTGCCAGCAGCCAGGGGCGCAATCAGCCCCAGCATTTT.

The CDR3, as DNA: TGTGCCAGCAGCTTACTCACCCCTAGCGGGTCCTACAATGAGCAGTTCTTC. It encodes CASSLLTPSGSYNEQFF. J is TRBJ2-1 and V is TRBV7-6; TRBD2 matches 8 bases. Per the germline V gene, CDR1 is SGHVS and CDR2 is FNYEAQ. There are 17 residues in the CDR3. V dropped 2 bases and J dropped 1; count of bases not matched to a gene: 7.

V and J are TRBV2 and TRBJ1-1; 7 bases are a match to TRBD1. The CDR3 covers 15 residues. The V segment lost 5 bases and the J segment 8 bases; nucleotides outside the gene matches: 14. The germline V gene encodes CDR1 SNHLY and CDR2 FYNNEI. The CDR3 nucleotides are TGTGCCAGCAGTCAGGAAGACAGGGTCTTACCCGAAGCTTTCTTT. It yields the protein CASSQEDRVLPEAFF.

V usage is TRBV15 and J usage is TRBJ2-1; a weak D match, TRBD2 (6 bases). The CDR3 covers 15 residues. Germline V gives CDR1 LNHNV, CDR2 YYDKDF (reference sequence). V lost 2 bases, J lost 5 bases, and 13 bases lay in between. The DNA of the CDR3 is TGTGCCACCAGCAGAAAGCGGGCCGGGCACAATGAGCAGTTCTTC. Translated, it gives CATSRKRAGHNEQFF.